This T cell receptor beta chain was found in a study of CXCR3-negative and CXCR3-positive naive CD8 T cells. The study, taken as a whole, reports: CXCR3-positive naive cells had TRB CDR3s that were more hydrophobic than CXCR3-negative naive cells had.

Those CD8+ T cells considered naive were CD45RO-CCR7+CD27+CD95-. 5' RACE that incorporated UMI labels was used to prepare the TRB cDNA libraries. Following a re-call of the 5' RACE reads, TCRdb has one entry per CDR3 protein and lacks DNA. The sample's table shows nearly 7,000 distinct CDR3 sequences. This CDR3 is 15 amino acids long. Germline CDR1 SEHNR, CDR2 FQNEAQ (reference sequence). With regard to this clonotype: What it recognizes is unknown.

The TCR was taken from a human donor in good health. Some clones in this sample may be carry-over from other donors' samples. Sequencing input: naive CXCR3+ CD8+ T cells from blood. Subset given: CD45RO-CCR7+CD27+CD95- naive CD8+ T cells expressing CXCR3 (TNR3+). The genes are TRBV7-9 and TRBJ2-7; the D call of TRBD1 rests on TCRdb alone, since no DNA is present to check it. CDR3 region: CASSHPGQGRDEQYF.